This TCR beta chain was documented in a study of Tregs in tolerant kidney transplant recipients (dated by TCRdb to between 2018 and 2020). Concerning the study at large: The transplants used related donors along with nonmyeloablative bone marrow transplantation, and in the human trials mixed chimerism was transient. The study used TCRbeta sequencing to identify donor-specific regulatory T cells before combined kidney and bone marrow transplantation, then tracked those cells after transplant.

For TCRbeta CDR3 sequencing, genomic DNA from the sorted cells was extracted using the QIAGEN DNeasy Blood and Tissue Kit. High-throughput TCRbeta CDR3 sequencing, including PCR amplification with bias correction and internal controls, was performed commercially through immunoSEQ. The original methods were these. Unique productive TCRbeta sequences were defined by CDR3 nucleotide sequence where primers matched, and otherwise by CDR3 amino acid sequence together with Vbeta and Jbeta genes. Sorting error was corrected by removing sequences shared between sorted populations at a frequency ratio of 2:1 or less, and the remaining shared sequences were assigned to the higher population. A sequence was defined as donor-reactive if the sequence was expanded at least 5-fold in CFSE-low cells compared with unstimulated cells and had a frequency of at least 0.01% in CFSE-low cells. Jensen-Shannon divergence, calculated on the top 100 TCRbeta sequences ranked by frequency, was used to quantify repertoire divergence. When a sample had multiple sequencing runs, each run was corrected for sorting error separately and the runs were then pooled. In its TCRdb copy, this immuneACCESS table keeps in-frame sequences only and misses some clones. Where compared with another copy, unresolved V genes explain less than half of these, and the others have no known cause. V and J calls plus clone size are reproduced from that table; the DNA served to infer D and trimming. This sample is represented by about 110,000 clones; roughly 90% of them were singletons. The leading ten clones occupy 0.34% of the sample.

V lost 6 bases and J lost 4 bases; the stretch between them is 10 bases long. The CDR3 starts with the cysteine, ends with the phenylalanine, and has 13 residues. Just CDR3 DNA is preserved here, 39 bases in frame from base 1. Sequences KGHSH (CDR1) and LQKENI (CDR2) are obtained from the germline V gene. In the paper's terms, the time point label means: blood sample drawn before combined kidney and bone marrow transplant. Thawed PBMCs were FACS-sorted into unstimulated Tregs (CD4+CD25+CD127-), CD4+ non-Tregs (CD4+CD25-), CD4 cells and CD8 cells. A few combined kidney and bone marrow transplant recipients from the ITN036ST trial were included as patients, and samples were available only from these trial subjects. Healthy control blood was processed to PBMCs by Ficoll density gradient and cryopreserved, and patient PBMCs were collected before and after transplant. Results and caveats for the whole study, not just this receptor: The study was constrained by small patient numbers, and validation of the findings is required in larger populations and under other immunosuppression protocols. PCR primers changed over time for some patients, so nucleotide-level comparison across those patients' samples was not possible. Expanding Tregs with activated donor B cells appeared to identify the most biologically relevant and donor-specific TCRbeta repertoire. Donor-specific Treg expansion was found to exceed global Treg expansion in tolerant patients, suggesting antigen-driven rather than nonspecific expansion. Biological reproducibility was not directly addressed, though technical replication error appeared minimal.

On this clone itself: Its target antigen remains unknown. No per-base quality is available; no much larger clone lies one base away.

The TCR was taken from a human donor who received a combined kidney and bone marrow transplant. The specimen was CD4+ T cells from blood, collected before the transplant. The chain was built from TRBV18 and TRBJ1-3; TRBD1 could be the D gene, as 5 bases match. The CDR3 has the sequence CASSRGTGNTIYF. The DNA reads TGTGCCAGCTCGCGGGGGACGGGAAACACCATATATTTT.